This record looks at one T cell receptor (beta chain) sequence and its context. Its specificity is unknown. These data come from a study of long-term antiretroviral therapy in people with HIV. Study results and limitations: Therapy changes, viral resistance and ART adherence were not documented in the available data.

In germline, CDR1 is GTSNPN, CDR2 SVGIG (reference sequence). The CDR3 has 14 residues. The V gene lost 5 bases and the J gene lost 0 bases, with 13 bases spanning the gap. Version v3.0 of the immunoSEQ assay ran at survey level. Method: immunoSEQ multiplex PCR; TCRdb's copy keeps in-frame clones and lacks some. The table shows some 21,000 clones, with approximately 78% occurring only once. Sequenced material: unsorted PBMCs, taken 0.2 years after starting antiretroviral therapy. This chain joins TRBV30 and TRBJ1-2, with D uncertain. This receptor was taken from a woman in her 30s with HIV. As DNA, the CDR3 is TGTGCCTGGGGCACTCGGACTCCTAACTATGGCTACACCTTC. Translating gives CAWGTRTPNYGYTF.